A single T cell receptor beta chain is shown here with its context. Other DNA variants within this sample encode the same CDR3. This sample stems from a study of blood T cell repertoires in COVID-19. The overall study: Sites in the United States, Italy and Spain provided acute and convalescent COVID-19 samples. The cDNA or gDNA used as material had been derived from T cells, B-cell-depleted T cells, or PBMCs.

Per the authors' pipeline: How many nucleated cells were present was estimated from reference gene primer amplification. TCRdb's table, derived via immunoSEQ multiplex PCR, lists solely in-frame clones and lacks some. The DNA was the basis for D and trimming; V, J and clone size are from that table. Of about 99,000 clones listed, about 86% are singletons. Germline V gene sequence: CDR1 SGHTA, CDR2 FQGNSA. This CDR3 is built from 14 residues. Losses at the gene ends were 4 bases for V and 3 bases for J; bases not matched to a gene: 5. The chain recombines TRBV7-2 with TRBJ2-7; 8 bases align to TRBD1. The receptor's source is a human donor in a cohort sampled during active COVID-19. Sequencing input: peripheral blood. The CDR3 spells CASSSRTGFYEQYF. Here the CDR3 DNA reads TGTGCCAGCAGCTCCCGGACAGGGTTCTACGAGCAGTACTTC.